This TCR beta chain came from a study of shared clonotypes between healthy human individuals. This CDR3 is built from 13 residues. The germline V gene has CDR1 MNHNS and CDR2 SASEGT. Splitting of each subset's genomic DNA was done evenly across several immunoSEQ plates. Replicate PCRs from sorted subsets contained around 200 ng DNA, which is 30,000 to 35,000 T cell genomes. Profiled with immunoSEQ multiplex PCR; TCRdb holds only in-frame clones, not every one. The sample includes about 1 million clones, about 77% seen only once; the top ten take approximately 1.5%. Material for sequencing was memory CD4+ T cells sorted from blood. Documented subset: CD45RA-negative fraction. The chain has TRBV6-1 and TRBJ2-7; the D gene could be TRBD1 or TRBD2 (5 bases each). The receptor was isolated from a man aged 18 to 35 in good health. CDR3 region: CVCVRGDSYEQYF. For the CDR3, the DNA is TGTGTCTGCGTGAGGGGAGATTCCTACGAGCAGTACTTC.